The rows below give T cell receptor beta chains drawn from one sample of a study of CD8+ T cells in alopecia areata. Data came from immunoSEQ multiplex PCR; TCRdb stores just in-frame clones and leaves some out. Of some 120,000 clones in the sample, 60% to 65% are singletons; the top ten hold around 6%. Source: CD4+ T cells sorted from blood, taken at week 4, from a patient treated with tofacitinib. These receptors came from a human donor with alopecia areata. CDR3s leave out the opening cysteine and the closing phenylalanine or tryptophan. Fields, in order: V gene, CDR3 length, CDR3 protein.

TRBV30,10,AWSELVNGYT
TRBV9,11,ASSPSNNNEQF
TRBV29-1,11,SVEVAVNTEAF
TRBV4-3,13,ASSQDEQFGNIQY
TRBV28,12,ASSSPGVNYEQY
TRBV7-3,14,ASSQGGTSAYNEQF
TRBV5-1,11,ASSPQSSDEQF
TRBV10-3,11,AISDRGLYEQY
TRBV29-1,12,SVGMPNRADTQY
TRBV7-3,12,ASSSETSSNEQF
TRBV6-6,11,ASTRSTYNEQF
TRBV30,11,AWSHRVNEKLF
TRBV9,13,ASSVRDGLTYEQY
TRBV9,14,ASSVGAGQNTGELF
TRBV2,12,ATQRDASNYGYT
TRBV4-2,12,ASSQDGFSTEAF
TRBV29-1,10,SVEGQGETQY